Listed here are 28 T cell receptor beta chains from one sample, sequenced in a study of STAT3 mutations in large granular lymphocyte leukemia. Study-wide points: Every T-LGLL patient had at least one immunodominant TCRbeta clonotype.

Their antigens remain unidentified. Some clones are missing from TCRdb's copy, which holds only in-frame ones; the method was immunoSEQ multiplex PCR. Seen here are under 15,000 clones, roughly 85% observed once, and the top ten hold 10% to 15%. Sequencing input: PBMCs. The receptor set was obtained from a human donor with T large granular lymphocyte leukemia. Some clones in this sample may be carry-over from other donors' samples.

J is TRBJ1-3 and V is TRBV9, with D possibly being TRBD1 (5 bases). This CDR3 has 15 residues. The V and J ends lost 0 bases and 3 bases respectively, with 10 bases between them. Germline V gene sequence: CDR1 SGDLS, CDR2 YYNGEE. This CDR3 reads CASSVGRGIGNTIYF. The CDR3 DNA follows: TGTGCCAGCAGCGTAGGTAGGGGTATTGGAAACACCATATATTTT.

The chain joins TRBV18 to TRBJ2-5; possible D gene TRBD2, 5 bases. Looked up from germline, CDR1 is KGHSH and CDR2 is LQKENI. The CDR3 runs to 14 residues. Trimming removed 1 base at V and 5 bases at J, with 11 bases between. The CDR3 loop is CASSPRERVETQYF. Here the CDR3 DNA reads TGTGCCAGCTCACCACGGGAGCGAGTGGAGACCCAGTACTTC.

This clone was picked up one time. The chain carries TRBV28 and TRBJ2-5; weak D call: TRBD2 (6 bases). Trimming shortened V by 8 bases and J by 10 bases, and 17 bases separated the two germline ends. The length of the CDR3 is 12 residues. Germline V gives CDR1 MDHEN, CDR2 SYDVKM. The CDR3 region has the DNA TGTGCCAGCGGCCGACTAGTAGGGATCCAGTACTTC. Its translation: CASGRLVGIQYF.

The chain has TRBV7-2 and TRBJ2-1; the match to TRBD2 covers 9 bases. The CDR3 covers 15 residues. Trimming removed 5 bases from V and 5 bases from J; junction bases left unmatched: 7. Germline V gives CDR1 SGHTA, CDR2 FQGNSA. The CDR3 region has the DNA TGTGCCAGCAGCCGAGCACTAGCGGGCCACAATGAGCAGTTCTTC. Protein sequence: CASSRALAGHNEQFF.

The chain combines TRBV30 with TRBJ1-5, with 12 bases identical to TRBD1. J was trimmed by 1 base and V by 2 bases; bases with no gene match: 12. The CDR3 contains 19 residues. CDR1 and CDR2 (germline): GTSNPN, SVGIG (reference sequence). CDR3 in amino acids: CAWSSPRDRGLWSNQPQHF. The CDR3 coding sequence is TGTGCCTGGAGTTCCCCTCGGGACAGGGGGCTATGGAGCAATCAGCCCCAGCATTTT.

The gene calls are TRBV5-4 and TRBJ2-7; D is perhaps TRBD1 or TRBD2 (6 bases each). Germline assignment: CDR1 SGHNT and CDR2 YYREEE (reference sequence). This CDR3 spans 12 amino acids. Trimming stripped 1 base from V and 8 bases from J, with 10 bases between. Written as DNA, the CDR3 is TGTGCCAGCAGCTTGCCGGGGGCGAAGCAGTACGTC. This codes for CASSLPGAKQYV.

V gene TRBV29-1 combines with J gene TRBJ2-7; 9 bases match TRBD1. Trimming at V came to 2 bases and at J to 2 bases, leaving 7 bases not matched to a gene. Germline V gene sequence: CDR1 SQVTM, CDR2 ANQGSEA. The CDR3 covers 15 residues. DNA of the CDR3: TGCAGCGTTGAACCGACAGGGGGAAGGGCCTACGAGCAGTACTTC. Translation gives CSVEPTGGRAYEQYF.

The sample holds a few counts of this clone. This rearrangement joins TRBV10-3 to TRBJ2-7; a weak D match, TRBD1 (6 bases). Germline values: CDR1 ENHRY, CDR2 SYGVKD. CDR3 size: 13 residues. V was trimmed by 4 bases and J by 3 bases, leaving 10 bases between them. As DNA, the CDR3 is TGTGCCATCAGTGTGGGACAACTCTACGAGCAGTACTTC. This codes for CAISVGQLYEQYF.

The V and J genes are TRBV5-1 and TRBJ1-1, with TRBD1 as a possible D gene (6 bases). CDR3 size: 15 residues. From germline, CDR1 is SGHRS and CDR2 YFSETQ. V was trimmed by 0 bases and J by 5 bases, leaving 14 bases between them. DNA for the CDR3: TGCGCCAGCAGCTTGGTGGGGGGGGGCCAAACTGAAGCTTTCTTT. Translated, it gives CASSLVGGGQTEAFF.

The V gene is TRBV7-9, the J gene TRBJ2-1; 11 nucleotides match TRBD2. V shed 8 bases, J shed 8 bases, and the junction held 8 bases outside the gene matches. The CDR3 has 14 residues. Looked up from germline, CDR1 is SEHNR and CDR2 is FQNEAQ (reference sequence). The CDR3: CASGTLAGDHEQFF. The CDR3 region has the DNA TGTGCCAGCGGTACACTAGCGGGAGATCATGAGCAGTTCTTC.

This rearrangement joins TRBV10-3 to TRBJ2-1, with a weak D call TRBD1 (5 bases). Germline V gene sequence: CDR1 ENHRY, CDR2 SYGVKD. With 3 bases removed from V and 2 bases from J, the gap between germline ends came to 11 bases. This CDR3 is 15 amino acids long. CDR3 nucleotide sequence: TGTGCCATCAGTGACCCCAGGGTAGCCTACAATGAGCAGTTCTTC. The encoded protein is CAISDPRVAYNEQFF.

V and J are TRBV18 and TRBJ1-5; D remains unclear. The CDR3 loop spans 12 amino acids. Germline CDR1 KGHSH, CDR2 LQKENI. With 6 bases removed from V and 1 base from J, the gap between germline ends came to 4 bases. CDR3: CASSWSNQPQHF. CDR3 nucleotide sequence: TGTGCCAGCTCCTGGAGCAATCAGCCCCAGCATTTT.

The CDR3 sequence is CASTAGANVLTF. The CDR3 DNA reads as TGTGCCAGTACGGCAGGGGCCAACGTCCTGACTTTC. V usage is TRBV19 and J usage is TRBJ2-6; D not certain. V dropped 7 bases and J dropped 4 bases, with 5 bases sitting between them. In germline, CDR1 is LNHDA, CDR2 SQIVND (reference sequence). The CDR3 consists of 12 residues.

The rearrangement links TRBV18 to TRBJ2-1; D is perhaps TRBD1 (5 bases). Trimming removed 10 bases from V and 8 bases from J, with 21 bases in between. The germline V gene encodes CDR1 KGHSH and CDR2 LQKENI. The CDR3 contains 14 residues. The CDR3 DNA is TGTGCCACCGCCCTGGACATCCTAAGCGATGAGCAGTTCTTC. Translated: CATALDILSDEQFF.

CDR3 sequence reads: CASSGAGNTIYF. The CDR3 DNA is TGTGCCAGCAGCGGGGCTGGAAACACCATATATTTT. The rearrangement uses TRBV2 and TRBJ1-3; D is undetermined. Germline V CDR1 and CDR2: SNHLY, FYNNEI. The V end lost 6 bases, the J end lost 2 bases, and 5 bases lay between the germline ends. The CDR3 has 12 residues.

The gene calls are TRBV5-1 and TRBJ1-1, with 8 bases that match TRBD1. CDR3 length: 15 amino acids. Trimming removed 4 bases from V and 6 bases from J; junction bases left unmatched: 11. CDR1 and CDR2 (germline): SGHRS, YFSETQ. In DNA form, the CDR3 reads TGCGCCAGCAGCCCCTCAAGTACAGGGGGGTCTGAAGCTTTCTTT. Amino acid sequence: CASSPSSTGGSEAFF.

The chain links TRBV27 to TRBJ2-3; 10 bases are a match to TRBD2. V trimming: 5 bases; J trimming: 1 base; junction bases outside the gene matches: 3. In germline, CDR1 is MNHEY, CDR2 SMNVEV (reference sequence). The CDR3 has 15 residues. The CDR3, as DNA: TGTGCCAGCAGTCTTCTAGCGGGGGGCACAGATACGCAGTATTTT. Protein sequence: CASSLLAGGTDTQYF.

This chain connects TRBV4-2 to TRBJ2-7; 14 nucleotides align to TRBD2. V shed 5 bases, J shed 2 bases, and the junction held 8 bases outside the gene matches. Germline assignment: CDR1 LGHNA and CDR2 YNFKEQ. CDR3 length equals 17 residues. CDR3 in amino acids: CASSLGLAGVGTYEQYF. The CDR3 DNA reads TGTGCCAGCAGCTTGGGACTAGCGGGAGTCGGGACCTACGAGCAGTACTTC.

The rearrangement joins TRBV27 to TRBJ2-2; TRBD1 agrees at 7 bases. This CDR3 has 15 amino acids. V dropped 6 bases and J dropped 1; count of bases not matched to a gene: 5. CDR1 and CDR2 from the germline V gene are MNHEY and SMNVEV (reference sequence). The CDR3 region has the DNA TGTGCCAGCAGCCTGACAGGGATGAACACCGGGGAGCTGTTTTTT. This encodes CASSLTGMNTGELFF.

The chain uses TRBV28 and TRBJ2-7; tentatively, D is TRBD2 (6 bases). Germline CDR1 MDHEN, CDR2 SYDVKM. This CDR3 region has 15 residues. The V end was cut by 3 bases, the J end by 4 bases, with 16 bases between. The CDR3 nucleotides read TGTGCCAGCAGTTTGGCGGGACTGGGGCCTTACGAGCAGTACTTC. Translation: CASSLAGLGPYEQYF.

The rearrangement uses TRBV7-9 and TRBJ2-5, with D possibly being TRBD1 (6 bases). CDR1 is SEHNR, CDR2 FQNEAQ, per germline (reference sequence). There are 14 residues in the CDR3. V was clipped by 3 bases and J by 2 bases, with 10 bases between them. The CDR3 coding sequence is TGTGCCAGCAGCTTCCGGACAGAACAAGAGACCCAGTACTTC. Its translation: CASSFRTEQETQYF.

The genes are TRBV28 and TRBJ2-7, with a weak D call TRBD2 (6 bases). CDR3 size: 14 residues. Deletions cut 5 bases from V and 1 base from J, with 12 bases between. Germline CDR1 reads MDHEN; CDR2 reads SYDVKM. The DNA for the CDR3 is TGTGCCAGCAGTGCCGGGACTGTATCCTACGAGCAGTACTTC. Protein product: CASSAGTVSYEQYF. The variable domain in full, with the rest retrieved from reference TRBV28 and TRBJ2-7, is DVKVTQSSRYLVKRTGEKVFLECVQDMDHENMFWYRQDPGLGLRLIYFSYDVKMKEKGDIPEGYSVSREKKERFSLILESASTNQTSMYLCASSAGTVSYEQYFGPGTRLTVT.

The rearrangement uses TRBV11-2 and TRBJ1-2, with 9 bases fitting TRBD1. The CDR3 totals 14 residues. CDR1 and CDR2 from the germline V gene are SGHAT and FQNNGV. Trimming took 3 bases from V and 6 from J; bases not matched to a gene: 5. CDR3 in amino acids: CASSFTGTGHGYTF. In nucleotides, the CDR3 is TGTGCCAGCAGCTTCACCGGGACAGGGCATGGCTACACCTTC.

V gene TRBV11-1 combines with J gene TRBJ2-3, with 9 bases identical to TRBD1. Germline CDR1 SGHAT, CDR2 FQDESV (reference sequence). V shed 6 bases, J shed 5 bases, and the junction held 9 bases outside the gene matches. The CDR3 contains 15 residues. CDR3 protein: CASRSTGGGGDTQYF. The CDR3 DNA reads as TGTGCCAGCAGATCTACAGGGGGCGGCGGAGATACGCAGTATTTT. Full variable domain (outside the CDR3, taken from reference TRBV11-1 and TRBJ2-3): EAEVAQSPRYKITEKSQAVAFWCDPISGHATLYWYRQILGQGPELLVQFQDESVVDDSQLPKDRFSAERLKGVDSTLKIQPAELGDSAMYLCASRSTGGGGDTQYFGPGTRLTVL.

This chain connects TRBV28 to TRBJ1-6; possible D gene TRBD1, 5 bases. Trimming pared 8 bases from V and 7 bases from J, leaving 12 bases between. The germline V gene has CDR1 MDHEN and CDR2 SYDVKM. This CDR3 has 13 amino acids. The CDR3 sequence is CASWEGRNSPLHF. The DNA for the CDR3 is TGTGCCAGCTGGGAGGGGAGGAATTCACCCCTCCACTTT. Variable domain in full (rest from reference TRBV28 and TRBJ1-6): DVKVTQSSRYLVKRTGEKVFLECVQDMDHENMFWYRQDPGLGLRLIYFSYDVKMKEKGDIPEGYSVSREKKERFSLILESASTNQTSMYLCASWEGRNSPLHFGNGTRLTVT.

The V gene is TRBV29-1, the J gene TRBJ1-4; tentatively, D is TRBD1 (5 bases). The CDR3 extends over 13 amino acids. Germline CDR1 reads SQVTM; CDR2 reads ANQGSEA. V was trimmed by 4 bases and J by 8 bases, leaving 14 bases between them. The CDR3 DNA follows: TGCAGCGTTGGACGGGACCCGGGAGAAAAACTGTTTTTT. Protein sequence: CSVGRDPGEKLFF. The full variable domain, completed using reference TRBV29-1 and TRBJ1-4, is SAVISQKPSRDICQRGTSLTIQCQVDSQVTMMFWYRQQPGQSLTLIATANQGSEATYESGFVIDKFPISRPNLTFSTLTVSNMSPEDSSIYLCSVGRDPGEKLFFGSGTQLSVL.

The CDR3 here is CASSLRGGPYEQYF. CDR3 DNA: TGTGCCAGCAGCTTACGTGGGGGTCCCTACGAGCAGTACTTC. The V and J genes are TRBV7-3 and TRBJ2-7; D possibly uses TRBD1 or TRBD2 (5 bases each). V shed 2 bases and J shed 2 bases, with 10 bases lying between them. The CDR3 runs to 14 residues. Looked up from germline, CDR1 is SGHTA and CDR2 is FQGTGA.

The chain combines TRBV5-1 with TRBJ2-3; D is perhaps TRBD1 or TRBD2 (6 bases each). CDR1 and CDR2 from the germline V gene are SGHRS and YFSETQ. The germline V and J ends were trimmed by 2 bases and 3 bases, with 16 bases remaining between them. This CDR3 has 16 residues. CDR3 coding DNA: TGCGCCAGCAGCTTACAGGGTCGAGGGAGGACAGATACGCAGTATTTT. This sequence encodes CASSLQGRGRTDTQYF.